The 30 T cell receptor beta chains below come from one sample, sequenced in a study of cytomegalovirus exposure and HLA in healthy donors (dated by TCRdb to 2015 to 2018). The method was the immunoSEQ multiplex PCR assay. For the multiplex PCR, a mixture combining 60 forward primers for TCR Vbeta segments and 13 reverse primers for TCR Jbeta segments was used. Not all clones reach the TCRdb copy of this immuneACCESS table, which keeps in-frame sequences only. Checked studies attribute under half of the gap to unresolved V genes and leave the rest unexplained. This sample is represented by some 180,000 clones; just under 80% of them were singletons. About 3% of the sample rests with the top ten. Sequences were obtained from PBMCs. The receptors were sampled from a female donor in good health and CMV-seronegative.

The DNA of the CDR3 is TGTGCCAGCAGCTTATTGTGGACTAGCGGAGGATACAATGAGCAGTTCTTC. This encodes CASSLLWTSGGYNEQFF. This sequence joins TRBV7-2 and TRBJ2-1, with 10 bases that match TRBD2. Germline loops: CDR1 SGHTA, CDR2 FQGNSA. CDR3 length: 17 residues. Trimming cost V 2 bases and J 4 bases; bases outside gene matches: 8.

The gene calls are TRBV27 and TRBJ2-7; D gene uncertain. This CDR3 contains 14 residues. V was shortened by 1 base and J by 1 base, with 8 bases between the two germline ends. Germline CDR1 MNHEY, CDR2 SMNVEV (reference sequence). Here the CDR3 reads CASSLLPYSYEQYF. The CDR3 DNA reads as TGTGCCAGCAGTTTATTGCCCTATTCCTACGAGCAGTACTTC.

The chain employs TRBV10-3 and TRBJ1-3; 9 bases are a match to TRBD1. The CDR3 extends over 16 amino acids. The trim removed 3 bases at V and 3 bases at J, leaving 6 bases unmatched. Germline V gives CDR1 ENHRY, CDR2 SYGVKD. CDR3 residues: CAISDPTGGGGNTIYF. In DNA form, the CDR3 reads TGTGCCATCAGTGACCCGACAGGGGGAGGTGGAAACACCATATATTTT.

This clone was seen a few times. CDR3: CASSVTGTPSYEQYF. The CDR3 DNA follows: TGTGCCAGCAGCGTAACAGGGACCCCCTCCTACGAGCAGTACTTC. The chain combines TRBV9 with TRBJ2-7, with D perhaps matching TRBD1 (6 bases). The CDR3 consists of 15 residues. Germline V gives CDR1 SGDLS, CDR2 YYNGEE. Trimming took off 1 base at V and 0 bases at J, with 11 bases between the two ends.

The CDR3 nucleotides read TGTGCCAGCAGCTTAGTGGGTCAGGGCGGGAACACTGAAGCTTTCTTT. Its protein is CASSLVGQGGNTEAFF. The chain recombines TRBV7-9 with TRBJ1-1, with a tentative D call TRBD1 (5 bases). The V gene lost 1 base and the J gene lost 1 base, with 13 bases spanning the gap. CDR3 size: 16 residues. CDR1 and CDR2 from the germline V gene are SEHNR and FQNEAQ (reference sequence).

The chain uses TRBV7-9 and TRBJ2-1; 9 bases agree with TRBD1. This CDR3 is 16 amino acids long. J lost 8 bases, V lost 4 bases, and 12 bases had no gene match. In germline, CDR1 is SEHNR, CDR2 FQNEAQ (reference sequence). The CDR3 DNA reads as TGTGCCAGCAGCTCCCCCGGGACAGGGTCCCTGTATGAGCAGTTCTTC. It translates to CASSSPGTGSLYEQFF.

The chain has TRBV2 and TRBJ2-2; TRBD2 matches at 7 bases. V lost 3 bases to trimming and J lost 5 bases; unmatched junction nucleotides: 0. CDR1 is SNHLY and CDR2 is FYNNEI in the germline V gene. The CDR3 contains 13 residues. As DNA, the CDR3 is TGTGCCAGCAGTGAGGGGGGGACCGGGGAGCTGTTTTTT. Its translation is CASSEGGTGELFF.

The chain uses TRBV28 and TRBJ1-2; 7 nucleotides align to TRBD1. The V gene end was trimmed by 2 bases and the J gene end by 5 bases; junction bases not matched to a gene: 2. Germline V gene data show CDR1 as MDHEN and CDR2 as SYDVKM. The CDR3 covers 13 residues. CDR3 in amino acids: CASSLGTDYGYTF. The CDR3 DNA reads as TGTGCCAGCAGTTTAGGGACAGATTATGGCTACACCTTC.

V usage is TRBV28 and J usage is TRBJ1-2; weak D call: TRBD1 (5 bases). CDR1 and CDR2 from the germline V gene are MDHEN and SYDVKM. Trimming shortened V by 3 bases and J by 4 bases, and 21 bases separated the two germline ends. The length of the CDR3 is 17 residues. The CDR3 is CASSFRDQRRETYGYTF. The CDR3 coding sequence is TGTGCCAGCAGTTTCCGGGACCAAAGGAGGGAAACCTATGGCTACACCTTC.

The chain uses TRBV4-1 and TRBJ2-3, with D possibly TRBD2 on 6 matching bases. Per germline, CDR1 MGHRA and CDR2 YSYEKL. The CDR3 is 17 amino acids. Trimming removed 2 bases from V and 7 bases from J, with 22 bases in between. The CDR3 DNA sequence: TGCGCCAGCAGCCAACTGCGTACGGCGGGATCGGGGAATACGCAGTATTTT. Its translation is CASSQLRTAGSGNTQYF.

This clone was recorded once. The V and J genes are TRBV25-1 and TRBJ1-6, with D perhaps matching TRBD1 (6 bases). Trimming took 7 bases from V and 5 from J, leaving 15 bases between them. CDR1 is MGHDK, CDR2 SYGVNS, per germline. This CDR3 is 15 amino acids long. CDR3 region: CASTLTGSDNSPLHF. DNA of the CDR3: TGTGCCAGCACGTTGACAGGATCGGATAATTCACCCCTCCACTTT.

The CDR3 nucleotides read TGTGCCAGTAGCCCCCGTCGGGACATGACAGATACGCAGTATTTT. Translating it yields CASSPRRDMTDTQYF. The chain carries TRBV19 and TRBJ2-3; D might be TRBD1 (6 bases). V was shortened by 6 bases and J by 3 bases, with 16 bases between the two germline ends. The CDR3 is 15 amino acids. Germline V gene sequence: CDR1 LNHDA, CDR2 SQIVND (reference sequence).

The chain combines TRBV5-1 with TRBJ1-1, with TRBD1 as a possible D gene (5 bases). Germline assignment: CDR1 SGHRS and CDR2 YFSETQ. The CDR3 contains 12 residues. Trimming shortened V by 4 bases and J by 4 bases, and 8 bases separated the two germline ends. Here the CDR3 reads CASSAGFTEAFF. The CDR3 nucleotides are TGCGCCAGCAGCGCAGGGTTCACTGAAGCTTTCTTT.

The rearrangement uses TRBV6-1 and TRBJ2-3; the match to TRBD2 covers 8 bases. CDR1 MNHNS and CDR2 SASEGT come from the germline V gene. The CDR3 sequence is 15 residues long. The V segment lost 2 bases and the J segment 0 bases; nucleotides outside the gene matches: 1. The CDR3 is CASSESGGSTDTQYF. In DNA form, the CDR3 reads TGTGCCAGCAGTGAAAGCGGGGGCAGCACAGATACGCAGTATTTT.

The V and J genes are TRBV19 and TRBJ1-6; D gene unclear. The CDR3 covers 13 residues. Trimming shortened V by 6 bases and J by 7 bases, and 10 bases separated the two germline ends. Germline V gene lookup returns CDR1 LNHDA and CDR2 SQIVND (reference sequence). CDR3 loop: CASREGYNSPLHF. The CDR3 region has the DNA TGTGCCAGTAGGGAGGGCTACAATTCACCCCTCCACTTT.

This rearrangement joins TRBV5-6 to TRBJ1-1; 11 nucleotides agree with TRBD1. J was trimmed by 0 bases and V by 4 bases; bases with no gene match: 2. The germline V gene encodes CDR1 SGHDT and CDR2 YYEEEE. The CDR3 is 15 residues long. The CDR3 region is CASSRDRGMNTEAFF. The CDR3 DNA is TGTGCCAGCAGCAGGGACAGGGGGATGAACACTGAAGCTTTCTTT.

This sequence joins TRBV7-8 and TRBJ2-5; 8 positions match TRBD2. Germline assignment: CDR1 SGHVS and CDR2 FQNEAQ. This CDR3 has 15 residues. Germline trimming cut 4 bases from V and 4 bases from J; bases unmatched to any gene: 8. The CDR3 DNA follows: TGTGCCAGCAGCTCCCTTCGGGAGGGCGGAGAGACCCAGTACTTC. Residues: CASSSLREGGETQYF. Drawing the rest from reference TRBV7-8 and TRBJ2-5, the complete variable domain is GAGVSQSPRYKVAKRGQDVALRCDPISGHVSLFWYQQALGQGPEFLTYFQNEAQLDKSGLPSDRFFAERPEGSVSTLKIQRTQQEDSAVYLCASSSLREGGETQYFGPGTRLLVL.

V usage is TRBV29-1 and J usage is TRBJ2-5, with TRBD1 matching over 12 bases. Germline V CDR1 and CDR2: SQVTM, ANQGSEA. With V trimmed by 7 bases and J by 4 bases, 7 bases remained unmatched. This CDR3 is 14 amino acids long. The CDR3 sequence is CSGSGQGAGETQYF. Written as DNA, the CDR3 is TGCAGCGGTTCGGGACAGGGGGCCGGAGAGACCCAGTACTTC.

This chain links TRBV19 with TRBJ2-2; D ambiguous. This CDR3 is 15 amino acids long. The germline CDR1 and CDR2 sequences are LNHDA and SQIVND (reference sequence). The V and J ends lost 4 bases and 1 base respectively, with 10 bases between them. For the CDR3, the DNA is TGTGCCAGTAGTAAAAGGCGGAGGAACACCGGGGAGCTGTTTTTT. Amino acid sequence: CASSKRRRNTGELFF.

The genes are TRBV30 and TRBJ1-1, with D hard to call. CDR1 is GTSNPN and CDR2 is SVGIG in the germline V gene (reference sequence). The CDR3 totals 10 residues. Trimming shortened V by 1 base and J by 6 bases, and 3 bases separated the two germline ends. For the CDR3, the DNA is TGTGCCTGGAGTGGGCCTGAAGCTTTCTTT. Its translation: CAWSGPEAFF.

The gene calls are TRBV14 and TRBJ1-1, with unresolved D. Per germline, CDR1 SGHDN and CDR2 FVKESK. V was trimmed by 0 bases and J by 1 base, leaving 9 bases between them. The CDR3 has 15 amino acids. The CDR3 DNA reads as TGTGCCAGCAGCCAAGACGAGGGATGGAACACTGAAGCTTTCTTT. It is translated as CASSQDEGWNTEAFF.

This clone was recorded once. The chain recombines TRBV29-1 with TRBJ2-7; 8 bases fit TRBD1. The CDR3 covers 13 residues. The V gene end was trimmed by 7 bases and the J gene end by 5 bases; junction bases not matched to a gene: 10. Germline CDR1 is SQVTM and CDR2 is ANQGSEA. The CDR3 coding sequence is TGCAGCGCCCGGCGGGCAGGGGGCCACGAGCAGTACTTC. It encodes CSARRAGGHEQYF.

The gene calls are TRBV7-9 and TRBJ2-6, with a weak D call TRBD1 (5 bases). CDR3 length equals 16 residues. The ends were cut back, 0 bases at V and 1 base at J, with 7 bases in the middle. Per germline, CDR1 SEHNR and CDR2 FQNEAQ (reference sequence). Written as DNA, the CDR3 is TGTGCCAGCAGCTTAGCCCGACAGTCTGGGGCCAACGTCCTGACTTTC. This gives the protein CASSLARQSGANVLTF.

This clone was seen more than once but under ten times. This chain links TRBV5-5 with TRBJ2-7; 10 bases agree with TRBD2. CDR1 is SGHKS and CDR2 is YYEKEE in the germline V gene (reference sequence). J gave up 2 bases and V 3 bases, and 5 bases lay outside the gene matches. This CDR3 is 15 amino acids long. CDR3 DNA sequence: TGTGCCAGCAGCTCTGGACTAGCGGAAACCTACGAGCAGTACTTC. Its protein is CASSSGLAETYEQYF.

This clone was counted a single time. This chain joins TRBV5-1 and TRBJ2-7; TRBD2 matches at 8 bases. CDR1 and CDR2 from the germline V gene are SGHRS and YFSETQ. V dropped 0 bases and J dropped 2; count of bases not matched to a gene: 7. This CDR3 contains 16 residues. The CDR3 reads CASSLDGSGATYEQYF. The CDR3, as DNA: TGCGCCAGCAGCTTGGATGGTAGCGGGGCCACCTACGAGCAGTACTTC.

The rearrangement uses TRBV5-1 and TRBJ2-1, with D perhaps TRBD2 (6 bases). V lost 6 bases and J lost 7, with 14 bases in between. The CDR3 has 13 residues. In germline, CDR1 is SGHRS, CDR2 YFSETQ. CDR3 in amino acids: CASTSGGGNEQFF. In DNA, the CDR3 is TGCGCCAGCACCTCCGGGGGTGGGAATGAGCAGTTCTTC.

Turning to this clone: Other nucleotide sequences in the sample specify the same CDR3. V and J are TRBV2 and TRBJ1-4, with a weak D call TRBD1 (6 bases). The germline CDR1 and CDR2 sequences are SNHLY and FYNNEI. The CDR3 contains 16 residues. The V gene lost 2 bases and the J gene lost 8 bases, with 18 bases spanning the gap. CDR3 residues: CASSESPTGENEKLFF. The CDR3 bases are TGTGCCAGCAGTGAATCACCGACAGGAGAGAACGAAAAACTGTTTTTT.

J is TRBJ1-1 and V is TRBV6-5; D is uncertain. With 7 bases removed from V and 1 base from J, the gap between germline ends came to 13 bases. The CDR3 extends over 14 amino acids. The germline CDR1 and CDR2 sequences are MNHEY and SVGAGI. The CDR3 region is CASNNRGGNTEAFF. In nucleotides, the CDR3 is TGTGCCAGCAACAACCGGGGAGGGAACACTGAAGCTTTCTTT.

This clone was observed a few times. The chain has TRBV5-6 and TRBJ2-7; TRBD1 might be the D (6 bases). The CDR3 has 13 amino acids. CDR1 and CDR2 (germline): SGHDT, YYEEEE. Trimming shortened V by 2 bases and J by 2 bases, and 8 bases separated the two germline ends. The CDR3 bases are TGTGCCAGCAGCTTTACAGGGACCTACGAGCAGTACTTC. Its translation is CASSFTGTYEQYF. Full variable domain (outside the CDR3, taken from reference TRBV5-6 and TRBJ2-7): DAGVTQSPTHLIKTRGQQVTLRCSPKSGHDTVSWYQQALGQGPQFIFQYYEEEERQRGNFPDRFSGHQFPNYSSELNVNALLLGDSALYLCASSFTGTYEQYFGPGTRLTVT.

This chain connects TRBV29-1 to TRBJ2-3; TRBD1 matches 7 bases. The CDR3 runs to 13 residues. CDR1 and CDR2 (germline): SQVTM, ANQGSEA. Trimming at V came to 4 bases and at J to 3 bases, leaving 4 bases not matched to a gene. The CDR3 nucleotides are TGCAGCGTTGGACAGGGTGGGACAGATACGCAGTATTTT. Translation gives CSVGQGGTDTQYF.